These T cell receptor beta chains were read from a single sample in a study of OX40 agonist ivuxolimab in advanced cancers. Some clones are missing from TCRdb's copy, which holds only in-frame ones; the method was immunoSEQ multiplex PCR. Of some 11,000 clones listed, around 84% are singletons. Sequenced here: CD4+ or CD8+ T cells sorted from blood, sampled in a trial of the OX40 agonist ivuxolimab. All receptors come from an adult with an advanced solid tumor such as melanoma, head and neck, liver or kidney cancer. The CDR3 runs from the conserved cysteine through the conserved F or W. Each record gives: V gene, CDR3 protein.

V gene: TRBV21-1; CDR3 protein: CASSSRVVLNQPQHF
V gene: TRBV27; CDR3 protein: CASSFQGQGPGEQYF
V gene: TRBV5-1; CDR3 protein: CASSWGTLTNEKLFF
V gene: TRBV7-3; CDR3 protein: CASSWGQGLSETQYF
V gene: TRBV27; CDR3 protein: CASSFQEYGYEQYF
V gene: TRBV27; CDR3 protein: CASSLGPMWTQYF
V gene: TRBV7-9; CDR3 protein: CASSFSAGGFHYEQYF
V gene: TRBV7-9; CDR3 protein: CASSPGQGGLGTEAFF
V gene: TRBV7-2; CDR3 protein: CASIEAGQLGGYTF
V gene: TRBV12-5; CDR3 protein: CASGLVGDRVEAFF
V gene: TRBV7-8; CDR3 protein: CASSSPTSGSHEQFF
V gene: TRBV13; CDR3 protein: CASSLAGGVWMNTEAFF
V gene: TRBV5-4; CDR3 protein: CATASGSWETQYF
V gene: TRBV28; CDR3 protein: CASSYGAGVADTQYF
V gene: TRBV2; CDR3 protein: CASSEVGTGRRNTIYF
V gene: TRBV7-9; CDR3 protein: CASRGDFSTSNEQFF
V gene: TRBV4-3; CDR3 protein: CASSQDQTGRGTEAFF
V gene: TRBV7-3; CDR3 protein: CASSLRDTRNEQFF
V gene: TRBV27; CDR3 protein: CASSPHLGTSGTYNEQFF
V gene: TRBV7-2; CDR3 protein: CASSSFTGYSYEQYF
V gene: TRBV30; CDR3 protein: CAWSVRTANTIYF
V gene: TRBV19; CDR3 protein: CASSMAGVGYNEQFF
V gene: TRBV6-1; CDR3 protein: CASRDRDSYQETQYF
V gene: TRBV5-1; CDR3 protein: CASSSGNTIYF
V gene: TRBV28; CDR3 protein: CASSPSDRRMNTEAFF
V gene: TRBV4-3; CDR3 protein: CASSQDLLTSGSNEQFF
V gene: TRBV11-2; CDR3 protein: CASSADPRTGGYTF
V gene: TRBV4-3; CDR3 protein: CASSQALPTSGDNEQFF
V gene: TRBV9; CDR3 protein: CASSTGWATNEKLFF
V gene: TRBV4-1; CDR3 protein: CASSHLRQGETYEQYF
V gene: TRBV15; CDR3 protein: CATSETLSYEQYF
V gene: TRBV19; CDR3 protein: CASSTHGPETGSAGELFF
V gene: TRBV7-2; CDR3 protein: CASSLAQVPYNEQFF
V gene: TRBV28; CDR3 protein: CASSQPRGERETQYF
V gene: TRBV7-3; CDR3 protein: CASSPIAGGMDEQFF
V gene: TRBV28; CDR3 protein: CASSLRAFTNEQFF
V gene: TRBV19; CDR3 protein: CASTGNSEKLFF
V gene: TRBV7-6; CDR3 protein: CASSLIGDGNQPQHF
V gene: TRBV10-3; CDR3 protein: CAISGGDSGRAGELFF
V gene: TRBV18; CDR3 protein: CASSPQRDNEQFF
V gene: TRBV5-1; CDR3 protein: CASRRTVGTGARNEKLFF
V gene: TRBV7-9; CDR3 protein: CASSSLWISGRSYEQYF
V gene: TRBV2; CDR3 protein: CASSRTQGWDSPLHF
V gene: TRBV7-2; CDR3 protein: CASSLGAQGAYNEQFF
V gene: TRBV11-3; CDR3 protein: CASSLDPGTEAFF
V gene: TRBV27; CDR3 protein: CASRRLGGRSGANVLTF
V gene: TRBV29-1; CDR3 protein: CSVEGPGGGINEQFF
V gene: TRBV9; CDR3 protein: CASSVPGGTVNTGELFF
V gene: TRBV28; CDR3 protein: CASSPRLGTYEQYF
V gene: TRBV25-1; CDR3 protein: CASIKGNTGELFF
V gene: TRBV19; CDR3 protein: CASSITGTGGEQYF
V gene: TRBV27; CDR3 protein: CASTPSGGRTGELFF
V gene: TRBV27; CDR3 protein: CASSAGTAPYEQYF
V gene: TRBV5-1; CDR3 protein: CASSHNPPSDTDTQYF